This is a list of T cell receptor beta chains from one sample in a study of blood T cells in healthy people across ages. TCRdb reprocessed the 5' RACE reads via MiXCR and lists one record per CDR3 protein. This table holds some 1.5 million distinct CDR3 sequences, about 30% found once. Material for sequencing was blood. These receptor sequences come from a woman aged 25 to 39 in good health. Both conserved end residues are part of each CDR3. The D gene is left open where the match is weak. The size of a clone is reported for some rows only, either as once, few or many, or as a class for expanded clones.

TRBV29-1	TRBD1	NA	TRBJ1-1	CSVGQGAWTEAFF	TGCAGCGTTGGTCAGGGGGCATGGACTGAAGCTTTCTTT
TRBV15	TRBD1	NA	TRBJ2-5	CATSRTGGRETQYF	TGTGCCACCAGCAGGACAGGGGGCAGAGAGACCCAGTACTTC
TRBV7-9	TRBD1	NA	TRBJ2-3	CASSRPIVGSGTGSTDTQYF	TGTGCCAGCAGCCGACCAATTGTGGGTTCCGGGACAGGGAGCACAGATACGCAGTATTTT
TRBV6-1	TRBD1	many	TRBJ1-6	CASLRDRGNSPLHF	TGTGCCAGCCTTAGGGACAGGGGGAATTCACCCCTCCACTTT
TRBV11-2	NA	once	TRBJ2-1	CASSYNTGYGGNEQFF	TGTGCCAGCAGCTACAACACAGGTTATGGCGGCAATGAGCAGTTCTTC
TRBV7-2	TRBD2	many	TRBJ2-1	CASSSPSGSPRSYNEQFF	TGTGCCAGCAGCTCACCTAGCGGGAGCCCCCGCTCCTACAATGAGCAGTTCTTC
TRBV6-6	TRBD1	few	TRBJ2-7	CASTRDRRYEQYF	TGTGCCAGCACCCGGGACAGACGTTACGAGCAGTACTTC
TRBV20-1	NA	few	TRBJ1-4	CSARLLAGEKLFF	TGCAGTGCTAGATTACTGGCCGGGGAAAAACTGTTTTTT
TRBV2	NA	NA	TRBJ1-2	CASRRTMNYGYTF	TGTGCCAGCAGACGAACGATGAACTATGGCTACACCTTC
TRBV7-8	TRBD1	NA	TRBJ1-5	CASSLARQGANQPQHF	TGTGCCAGCAGCTTAGCCCGACAGGGGGCCAATCAGCCCCAGCATTTT
TRBV12-5	NA	NA	TRBJ2-3	CASGLEYADTQYF	TGTGCTAGTGGTTTGGAATACGCGGATACGCAGTATTTT
TRBV18	NA	NA	TRBJ2-1	CASSPRFGETQFF	TGTGCCAGCTCACCTAGATTCGGAGAGACCCAGTTCTTC
TRBV6-2/TRBV6-3	TRBD2	few	TRBJ2-1	CASQQAGVLYNEQFF	TGTGCCAGCCAGCAAGCGGGGGTCCTGTACAATGAGCAGTTCTTC
TRBV7-9	NA	few	TRBJ1-5	CASGAGRGSNQPQHF	TGTGCCAGCGGCGCCGGGAGGGGAAGCAATCAGCCCCAGCATTTT
TRBV4-2	NA	many	TRBJ2-1	CASTRERSYNEQFF	TGTGCCAGCACCAGAGAGCGTTCCTACAATGAGCAGTTCTTC
TRBV28	NA	few	TRBJ2-7	CASRVSKGGVYEQYF	TGTGCCAGCAGAGTCTCAAAAGGGGGAGTCTACGAGCAGTACTTC
TRBV5-1	NA	few	TRBJ2-1	CASRYASASYNEQFF	TGCGCCAGCCGCTACGCTAGCGCATCCTACAATGAGCAGTTCTTC
TRBV7-2	TRBD1	NA	TRBJ2-2	CASSVDRGPGELFF	TGTGCCAGCAGCGTCGACAGGGGGCCCGGGGAGCTGTTTTTT